The 20 T cell receptor beta chains below were found in one sample sequenced in a study of control samples from healthy donors and cancer patients. Libraries were prepared by immunoSEQ multiplex PCR; TCRdb keeps only in-frame clonotypes and omits some of them. Of around 82,000 clones listed, about 90% are singletons. Sequencing was done on a sample of blood. Source of these receptors: a man between 45 and 60 years old in good health.

The chain joins TRBV15 to TRBJ1-1; the D is unclear. The CDR3 totals 13 residues. The germline gives CDR1 LNHNV, CDR2 YYDKDF (reference sequence). The germline V and J ends were trimmed by 6 bases and 1 base, with 9 bases remaining between them. This CDR3 reads CATRIERNTEAFF. The CDR3 nucleotides are TGTGCCACCAGAATTGAACGGAACACTGAAGCTTTCTTT. The full variable domain, its missing parts supplied by reference TRBV15 and TRBJ1-1, is DAMVIQNPRYQVTQFGKPVTLSCSQTLNHNVMYWYQQKSSQAPKLLFHYYDKDFNNEADTPDNFQSRRPNTSFCFLDIRSPGLGDTAMYLCATRIERNTEAFFGQGTRLTVV.

The chain combines TRBV6-6 with TRBJ1-2, with D hard to call. Trimming removed 10 bases at V and 0 bases at J, with 12 bases between. The CDR3 extends over 13 amino acids. CDR1 is MNHNY, CDR2 SVGAGI, per germline (reference sequence). The CDR3 reads CATGEDTNYGYTF. The CDR3 DNA is TGTGCCACCGGAGAGGATACTAACTATGGCTACACCTTC.

This chain joins TRBV7-2 and TRBJ2-7; 9 positions match TRBD1. The V gene's germline CDR1 is SGHTA and CDR2 FQGNSA. The CDR3 sequence is 14 residues long. Trimming cost V 7 bases and J 2 bases; bases outside gene matches: 6. DNA for the CDR3: TGTGCCAGCACCCTCGGGACAGGGACCTACGAGCAGTACGTC. Encoded protein: CASTLGTGTYEQYV.

The chain links TRBV7-2 to TRBJ2-7; D remains ambiguous. Looked up from germline, CDR1 is SGHTA and CDR2 is FQGNSA. The CDR3 spans 16 residues. The V and J ends lost 2 bases and 4 bases respectively, with 18 bases between them. This CDR3 is CASSLKWALSLYEQYF. DNA of the CDR3: TGTGCCAGCAGCTTAAAGTGGGCCCTCTCCCTATACGAGCAGTACTTC.

The chain recombines TRBV27 with TRBJ1-6; D gene ambiguous. The CDR3 contains 13 residues. Trimming took 5 bases from V and 10 from J, leaving 12 bases between them. Germline CDR1 MNHEY, CDR2 SMNVEV (reference sequence). CDR3 nucleotide sequence: TGTGCCAGCAGTGCCTCAGGAATCTCACCCCTCCACTTT. Residues: CASSASGISPLHF.

The rearrangement joins TRBV12-5 to TRBJ2-1; tentatively, D is TRBD2 (6 bases). The germline V gene has CDR1 LGHNT and CDR2 FRNRAP. CDR3 size: 14 residues. Trimming cost V 6 bases and J 0 bases, with 9 bases left between them. DNA of the CDR3: TGTGCTAGTGGGCGGACTAACTCCTACAATGAGCAGTTCTTC. Translation gives CASGRTNSYNEQFF.

V gene TRBV4-2 combines with J gene TRBJ1-1, with 9 bases that match TRBD1. The V gene's germline CDR1 is LGHNA and CDR2 YNFKEQ. V dropped 3 bases and J dropped 5; count of bases not matched to a gene: 10. The CDR3 is 16 amino acids. The CDR3 loop reads CASSHGRDRAETEAFF. The CDR3 DNA reads TGTGCCAGCAGCCATGGGCGGGACAGGGCTGAGACTGAAGCTTTCTTT.

V gene TRBV12-3 or TRBV12-4 combines with J gene TRBJ2-1; TRBD2 might be the D (6 bases). V was pared by 4 bases and J by 6 bases, with 10 bases between. The CDR3 is 13 amino acids. The CDR3 DNA reads TGTGCCAGCAGTTATAGACTAGTCAATGAGCAGTTCTTC. This gives the protein CASSYRLVNEQFF.

The chain employs TRBV9 and TRBJ1-6, with unresolved D. Per the germline V gene, CDR1 is SGDLS and CDR2 is YYNGEE. The CDR3 is 14 amino acids. V was clipped by 4 bases and J by 8 bases, with 13 bases between them. CDR3 bases: TGTGCCAGCAGCTCCCCGGGCCCTCATTCACCCCTCCACTTT. Translation gives CASSSPGPHSPLHF.

The J gene is TRBJ1-3, the V gene TRBV7-9; no definite D call. Germline V gene sequence: CDR1 SEHNR, CDR2 FQNEAQ (reference sequence). This CDR3 region has 19 residues. Trimming took off 1 base at V and 0 bases at J, with 19 bases between the two ends. The CDR3 reads CASSLEAVANFYSGNTIYF. CDR3 DNA sequence: TGTGCCAGCAGCTTAGAGGCAGTAGCTAACTTTTACTCTGGAAACACCATATATTTT.

The V and J genes are TRBV5-1 and TRBJ2-3, with no clear D. Germline assignment: CDR1 SGHRS and CDR2 YFSETQ. The CDR3 totals 14 residues. V gave up 3 bases and J gave up 2 bases, with 10 bases separating them. The CDR3 loop is CASSSGSPTDTQYF. CDR3 in DNA: TGCGCCAGCAGCTCCGGGTCGCCCACAGATACGCAGTATTTT.

This clone was counted only a few times. This CDR3 is also generated by other DNA sequences in the sample. The CDR3 region has the DNA TGCGCCAGCAGCCAAGGATGGGTAGCTGGGAATGAGCAGTTCTTC. Translating gives CASSQGWVAGNEQFF. The V and J genes are TRBV4-3 and TRBJ2-1, with D unresolved. Germline CDR1 reads LGHNA; CDR2 reads YSLEER. The CDR3 length is 15 residues. V gave up 1 base and J gave up 7 bases, with 14 bases separating them.

The V call is TRBV11-1, the J call TRBJ2-5; TRBD1 matches 8 bases. Germline values: CDR1 SGHAT, CDR2 FQDESV (reference sequence). CDR3 size: 15 residues. V lost 5 bases and J lost 5; bases outside the gene matches: 10. The CDR3 spells CASSPGTGAYETQYF. The CDR3 DNA is TGTGCCAGCAGCCCCGGGACAGGAGCTTACGAGACCCAGTACTTC.

The V and J genes are TRBV9 and TRBJ1-5; 9 nucleotides match TRBD1. From germline, CDR1 is SGDLS and CDR2 YYNGEE. This CDR3 spans 15 amino acids. Trimming cost V 0 bases and J 7 bases; bases outside gene matches: 5. CDR3 sequence reads: CASSVDGTGFQPQHF. The CDR3 region has the DNA TGTGCCAGCAGCGTAGACGGGACAGGGTTCCAGCCCCAGCATTTT.

The chain recombines TRBV5-1 with TRBJ1-3; 7 bases align to TRBD1. The CDR3 loop spans 16 amino acids. The V segment lost 4 bases and the J segment 1 base; nucleotides outside the gene matches: 8. From germline, CDR1 is SGHRS and CDR2 YFSETQ. CDR3 DNA: TGCGCCAGCAGCCTCGCCCCACAGGGGTCTGGAAACACCATATATTTT. Encoded protein: CASSLAPQGSGNTIYF.

This sequence joins TRBV11-2 and TRBJ2-1; D call uncertain. Germline V lookup: CDR1 SGHAT, CDR2 FQNNGV. The V end lost 8 bases, the J end lost 0 bases, and 14 bases lay between the germline ends. This CDR3 region has 15 residues. CDR3 sequence reads: CASCCYASSYNEQFF. The CDR3 DNA reads as TGTGCCAGCTGTTGTTACGCAAGCTCCTACAATGAGCAGTTCTTC.

This clone was detected only once. The chain links TRBV5-1 to TRBJ1-5; TRBD1 might be the D (5 bases). Trimming took 2 bases from V and 6 from J, leaving 15 bases between them. The germline V gene encodes CDR1 SGHRS and CDR2 YFSETQ. This CDR3 comprises 15 residues. The CDR3 DNA sequence: TGCGCCAGCAGCTTTGGGGGAGCAGAAAGTCAGCCCCAGCATTTT. This codes for CASSFGGAESQPQHF.

V usage is TRBV6-5 and J usage is TRBJ2-7, with D possibly matching TRBD2 (5 bases). Looked up from germline, CDR1 is MNHEY and CDR2 is SVGAGI. The CDR3 has 14 residues. Trimming took off 6 bases at V and 4 bases at J, with 16 bases between the two ends. CDR3 amino acids: CASRTSGSWYEQYF. CDR3 coding DNA: TGTGCCAGCAGGACGTCTGGGAGCTGGTACGAGCAGTACTTC.

The table lists this clone with a few counts. The chain joins TRBV5-6 to TRBJ1-3; D possibly corresponds to TRBD1 (6 bases). Germline V gives CDR1 SGHDT, CDR2 YYEEEE. The CDR3 runs to 15 residues. V lost 2 bases and J lost 1, with 10 bases in between. Here the CDR3 DNA reads TGTGCCAGCAGCTTTTCAGGGACATCTGGAAACACCATATATTTT. This sequence encodes CASSFSGTSGNTIYF. Combining the CDR3 with reference TRBV5-6 and TRBJ1-3 gives the whole variable domain DAGVTQSPTHLIKTRGQQVTLRCSPKSGHDTVSWYQQALGQGPQFIFQYYEEEERQRGNFPDRFSGHQFPNYSSELNVNALLLGDSALYLCASSFSGTSGNTIYFGEGSWLTVV.

The rearrangement links TRBV10-3 to TRBJ2-1, with TRBD2 matching 9 bases. The germline V gene has CDR1 ENHRY and CDR2 SYGVKD. J was trimmed by 7 bases and V by 11 bases; bases with no gene match: 9. There are 13 residues in the CDR3. The CDR3: CAPPLAGRNEQFF. CDR3 coding DNA: TGTGCCCCCCCCCTAGCGGGAAGGAATGAGCAGTTCTTC.